The 19 T cell receptor beta chains below all came from one sample that was sequenced in a study of shared clonotypes between healthy human individuals. Assay used: immunoSEQ multiplex PCR; TCRdb lists only in-frame clones, some missing. The sample consists of roughly 500,000 clones, 90% to 96% of them appearing once. Specimen: naive CD4+ T cells sorted from blood. Subset reported: CD45RA+ positively selected. The receptors were gathered from a woman aged 25-40 years in good health.

The gene calls are TRBV6-5 and TRBJ1-2; 9 bases line up with TRBD1. After removal of 4 bases from V and 8 bases from J, the junction contained 8 bases not matched to a gene. The germline V gene encodes CDR1 MNHEY and CDR2 SVGAGI. The CDR3 sequence is 14 residues long. The CDR3 sequence: CASSWTGDLGGYTF. The CDR3 DNA reads TGTGCCAGCAGTTGGACAGGGGACTTGGGGGGCTACACCTTC.

The gene calls are TRBV10-3 and TRBJ2-7, with 11 bases identical to TRBD1. The CDR3 has 15 amino acids. Trimming cost V 6 bases and J 0 bases; bases outside gene matches: 4. Germline loops: CDR1 ENHRY, CDR2 SYGVKD. This CDR3 reads CAISGTGGGSYEQYF. CDR3 in DNA: TGTGCCATCAGCGGGACAGGGGGAGGCTCCTACGAGCAGTACTTC.

The CDR3 here is CSVPGQANTGELFF. CDR3 sequence (DNA): TGCAGCGTCCCGGGACAGGCGAACACCGGGGAGCTGTTTTTT. V usage is TRBV29-1 and J usage is TRBJ2-2, with TRBD1 matching 8 bases. V was pared by 6 bases and J by 0 bases, with 3 bases of the junction left unmatched. The length of the CDR3 is 14 residues. Germline V gene data show CDR1 as SQVTM and CDR2 as ANQGSEA.

The chain combines TRBV28 with TRBJ1-5; D possibly corresponds to TRBD1 (6 bases). The CDR3 sequence is 19 residues long. Trimming left V 7 bases short and J 0 bases short, with 25 bases between. Germline lookup yields CDR1 MDHEN and CDR2 SYDVKM. Here the CDR3 DNA reads TGTGCCAGCATGGCCCCCGGACAGAACATACCGTATAGCAATCAGCCCCAGCATTTT. Encoded protein: CASMAPGQNIPYSNQPQHF.

This sequence joins TRBV15 and TRBJ1-5; D is perhaps TRBD1 (5 bases). This CDR3 region has 16 residues. Per germline, CDR1 LNHNV and CDR2 YYDKDF (reference sequence). V lost 3 bases, J lost 0 bases, and 12 bases lay in between. The CDR3 DNA sequence: TGTGCCACCAGCAGCCCGGGACGGACTAGCAATCAGCCCCAGCATTTT. This sequence encodes CATSSPGRTSNQPQHF. Combining the CDR3 with reference TRBV15 and TRBJ1-5 gives the whole variable domain DAMVIQNPRYQVTQFGKPVTLSCSQTLNHNVMYWYQQKSSQAPKLLFHYYDKDFNNEADTPDNFQSRRPNTSFCFLDIRSPGLGDTAMYLCATSSPGRTSNQPQHFGDGTRLSIL.

The rearrangement uses TRBV30 and TRBJ2-1; possibly TRBD2 for D (6 bases). The ends were cut back, 4 bases at V and 7 bases at J, with 14 bases in the middle. CDR1 GTSNPN and CDR2 SVGIG come from the germline V gene (reference sequence). The CDR3 runs 13 residues. The CDR3 DNA reads TGTGCCTGGAATAGACTAGGGGTAAATGAGCAGTTCTTC. It is translated as CAWNRLGVNEQFF.

The J gene is TRBJ1-1, the V gene TRBV7-8, with no clear D. The CDR3 consists of 14 residues. CDR1 and CDR2 (germline): SGHVS, FQNEAQ. The V gene lost 3 bases and the J gene lost 3 bases, with 11 bases spanning the gap. This CDR3 reads CASSFSFQYTEAFF. In nucleotides, the CDR3 is TGTGCCAGCAGCTTTAGTTTTCAGTACACTGAAGCTTTCTTT.

Here the CDR3 reads CASSDGLPRGAFF. The CDR3 nucleotides are TGCGCCAGCAGTGACGGTCTACCTAGGGGAGCTTTCTTT. This sequence joins TRBV10-1 and TRBJ1-1, with D possibly TRBD1 on 5 matching bases. Trimming stripped 3 bases from V and 10 bases from J, with 15 bases between. Germline CDR1 WNHNN, CDR2 SYGVQD (reference sequence). The CDR3 has 13 amino acids.

The chain uses TRBV6-4 and TRBJ2-1, with 10 nucleotides matching TRBD2. CDR1 is MRHNA and CDR2 is SNTAGT in the germline V gene. CDR3 length: 14 residues. V shed 6 bases and J 9 bases; nucleotides not matched to a gene: 8. The CDR3 DNA sequence: TGTGCCAGCAGAAATAGCGGGAGGAGAGGTGAGCAGTTCTTC. Protein product: CASRNSGRRGEQFF.

In its sample, this clone was seen once. V gene TRBV18 combines with J gene TRBJ1-5, with D perhaps TRBD1 (5 bases). Germline V gene data show CDR1 as KGHSH and CDR2 as LQKENI. The V end was cut by 2 bases, the J end by 0 bases, with 8 bases between. The CDR3 runs to 15 residues. This chain's CDR3 is CASSPGGASNQPQHF. CDR3 sequence (DNA): TGTGCCAGCTCACCAGGAGGGGCTAGCAATCAGCCCCAGCATTTT.

V gene TRBV5-6 combines with J gene TRBJ2-7, with D uncertain. Trimming cost V 0 bases and J 2 bases, with 12 bases left between them. CDR1 is SGHDT and CDR2 is YYEEEE in the germline V gene. This CDR3 has 15 amino acids. The CDR3 DNA reads as TGTGCCAGCAGCTTGGGTTTTGGACCAGCCTACGAGCAGTACTTC. Its translation: CASSLGFGPAYEQYF.

V is TRBV7-2 and J is TRBJ2-1, with unresolved D. V was pared by 0 bases and J by 7 bases, with 7 bases between. Germline loops: CDR1 SGHTA, CDR2 FQGNSA. The CDR3 loop spans 13 amino acids. CDR3 sequence reads: CASSLAIENEQFF. The CDR3 DNA sequence: TGTGCCAGCAGCTTAGCGATAGAGAATGAGCAGTTCTTC.

CDR3 sequence: CAINSGRTYEQYF. The CDR3 DNA reads TGTGCCATTAATAGCGGGAGGACCTACGAGCAGTACTTC. The chain employs TRBV10-3 and TRBJ2-7; 10 bases agree with TRBD2. J lost 2 bases, V lost 9 bases, and 4 bases had no gene match. Germline CDR1 reads ENHRY; CDR2 reads SYGVKD. CDR3 length: 13 amino acids.

CDR3 DNA sequence: TGTGCCAGCTCACTTCAAGCTCCGGGACAGAGAGCCAAAAACATTCAGTACTTC. Residues: CASSLQAPGQRAKNIQYF. The J gene is TRBJ2-4, the V gene TRBV18; 7 nucleotides match TRBD1. The germline gives CDR1 KGHSH, CDR2 LQKENI. This CDR3 has 18 residues. V trimming: 4 bases; J trimming: 0 bases; junction bases outside the gene matches: 12.

This chain uses TRBV27 with TRBJ2-1; tentatively, D is TRBD1 (6 bases). The length of the CDR3 is 17 residues. CDR1 MNHEY and CDR2 SMNVEV come from the germline V gene (reference sequence). The germline V and J ends were trimmed by 2 bases and 6 bases, with 20 bases remaining between them. The CDR3 region is CASSLDTGKGYRNEQFF. DNA for the CDR3: TGTGCCAGCAGTTTAGACACAGGGAAGGGCTACCGCAATGAGCAGTTCTTC.

The gene calls are TRBV28 and TRBJ2-5; 8 positions agree with TRBD1. The closer fit of TRBJ2-7 to the DNA end suggests the J call may be wrong. The CDR3 has 13 residues. Germline-derived CDR1 and CDR2 are MDHEN and SYDVKM. CDR3 sequence: CASSWTGPYEQYF. The CDR3 coding sequence is TGTGCCAGCAGCTGGACAGGGCCCTACGAGCAGTACTTC.

As concerns this clone: Within the sample, other DNA sequences also encode this same CDR3. CDR3 DNA: TGTGCCAGCAGCCCAGGGTGGGAGCCCCAGCATTTT. Its protein product is CASSPGWEPQHF. V gene TRBV11-2 combines with J gene TRBJ1-5; tentatively, D is TRBD1 (5 bases). Germline CDR1 is SGHAT and CDR2 is FQNNGV. Trimming removed 5 bases from V and 8 bases from J, with 10 bases in between. CDR3 size: 12 residues. Combining the CDR3 with reference TRBV11-2 and TRBJ1-5 gives the whole variable domain EAGVAQSPRYKIIEKRQSVAFWCNPISGHATLYWYQQILGQGPKLLIQFQNNGVVDDSQLPKDRFSAERLKGVDSTLKIQPAKLEDSAVYLCASSPGWEPQHFGDGTRLSIL.

V gene TRBV15 combines with J gene TRBJ1-3, with 7 bases identical to TRBD1. Looked up from germline, CDR1 is LNHNV and CDR2 is YYDKDF (reference sequence). CDR3 size: 15 residues. The junction had 6 bases not matched to a gene; V was cut back by 3 bases and J by 4 bases. In nucleotides, the CDR3 is TGTGCCACCAGCAGGACAGGGTCTTCCGGAAACACCATATATTTT. As protein: CATSRTGSSGNTIYF.

The genes are TRBV9 and TRBJ2-7; possibly TRBD1 for D (5 bases). This CDR3 is built from 14 residues. Germline V CDR1 and CDR2: SGDLS, YYNGEE. Trimming took 3 bases from V and 0 from J, leaving 10 bases between them. The DNA of the CDR3 is TGTGCCAGCAGCGATCAGGGAAGCTCCTACGAGCAGTACTTC. It is translated as CASSDQGSSYEQYF. The variable domain in full, with the rest retrieved from reference TRBV9 and TRBJ2-7, is DSGVTQTPKHLITATGQRVTLRCSPRSGDLSVYWYQQSLDQGLQFLIQYYNGEERAKGNILERFSAQQFPDLHSELNLSSLELGDSALYFCASSDQGSSYEQYFGPGTRLTVT.